This T cell receptor beta chain is from a study of T cells in Graves' hyperthyroidism and ophthalmopathy. Study-wide background: Blood from the periphery was taken at initial diagnosis, before any treatment. The study, taken as a whole, reports: With a median lead of roughly 6.2 months before onset, the model predicted ophthalmopathy. Blood held most thyroid clonotypes expanded above 0.001 frequency.

Germline V gene lookup returns CDR1 DFQATT and CDR2 SNEGSKA (reference sequence). The CDR3 consists of 16 residues. About this clonotype: The antigen is undetermined. A clone one base away is much larger, so this may be a read error.

Absence of ophthalmopathy progression within 18 months defined stable Graves' hyperthyroidism. Amplified TCR beta CDR3 regions came from RNA transcripts. RT-PCR in the first round (using the HTBI primer set) targeted the TCR CDR3. MiXCR, applied by TCRdb to the multiplex PCR reads, yields one record per CDR3 protein. The sample contains about 400,000 distinct CDR3 sequences, about 16% of which appear only once. The genes are TRBV20-1 and TRBJ2-7, with 13 bases aligning to TRBD2. Source material: blood. This clonotype was sampled from a woman in her twenties or thirties with Graves' hyperthyroidism. This CDR3 is CSAGRLAGGLNYDQYF. DNA for the CDR3: TGCAGTGCTGGGAGACTAGCGGGAGGCCTGAACTACGATCAGTACTTC.